Each of the 19 T cell receptor beta chains below was sequenced from the same sample in a study of shared clonotypes between healthy human individuals. The assay was immunoSEQ multiplex PCR, and TCRdb's table has in-frame clones only and misses some. Of a few million clones listed, about 92% are singletons. Sample: naive CD4+ T cells sorted from blood. Subset indicated: CD45RA+ positively selected. Receptors originate from a man younger than 35 in good health.

The chain has TRBV5-1 and TRBJ2-5; TRBD1 might be the D (5 bases). V lost 0 bases to trimming and J lost 5 bases, with 14 bases between them. This CDR3 spans 15 amino acids. Germline loops: CDR1 SGHRS, CDR2 YFSETQ. CDR3 bases: TGCGCCAGCAGCTTGGCCTCGCAGGGTCTGGAGACCCAGTACTTC. Translated: CASSLASQGLETQYF.

This clone was seen more than once but under ten times. The V gene is TRBV30, the J gene TRBJ1-4; possible D gene TRBD1, 6 bases. Between the trimmed V and J ends, which lost 4 bases and 7 bases, there was a span of 16 bases. The CDR3 consists of 14 residues. Germline lookup yields CDR1 GTSNPN and CDR2 SVGIG (reference sequence). The chain's CDR3 is CAWTPWTVPEKLFF. CDR3 DNA sequence: TGTGCCTGGACCCCATGGACAGTGCCTGAAAAACTGTTTTTT.

The chain employs TRBV5-5 and TRBJ2-2; D is ambiguous. The V and J ends lost 2 bases and 4 bases respectively, with 12 bases between them. This CDR3 comprises 15 residues. Germline V lookup: CDR1 SGHKS, CDR2 YYEKEE (reference sequence). CDR3 sequence reads: CASSFGSISTGELFF. The DNA for the CDR3 is TGTGCCAGCAGCTTTGGCTCGATAAGCACCGGGGAGCTGTTTTTT. The entire variable domain, with the rest obtained from reference TRBV5-5 and TRBJ2-2, is as follows: DAGVTQSPTHLIKTRGQQVTLRCSPISGHKSVSWYQQVLGQGPQFIFQYYEKEERGRGNFPDRFSARQFPNYSSELNVNALLLGDSALYLCASSFGSISTGELFFGEGSRLTVL.

The chain uses TRBV5-5 and TRBJ1-5, with D unclear. Trimming left V 0 bases short and J 0 bases short, with 10 bases between. Germline V gene sequence: CDR1 SGHKS, CDR2 YYEKEE (reference sequence). The CDR3 consists of 16 residues. CDR3 coding DNA: TGTGCCAGCAGCTTGGTGGCAGATAATAGCAATCAGCCCCAGCATTTT. Its protein is CASSLVADNSNQPQHF.

V is TRBV5-4 and J is TRBJ2-7, with D perhaps matching TRBD1 (7 bases). Trimming shortened V by 3 bases and J by 4 bases, and 14 bases separated the two germline ends. This CDR3 is built from 14 residues. CDR1 and CDR2 from the germline V gene are SGHNT and YYREEE (reference sequence). The CDR3 spells CASSSPTGRYEQYF. The CDR3 nucleotides read TGTGCCAGCAGCTCACCGACAGGGAGGTACGAGCAGTACTTC.

The V gene is TRBV7-2, the J gene TRBJ2-7; D not resolved. V was clipped by 3 bases and J by 5 bases, with 14 bases between them. The CDR3 has 14 amino acids. Germline V CDR1 and CDR2: SGHTA, FQGNSA. CDR3 loop: CASSFLTHPDEQYF. The DNA of the CDR3 is TGTGCCAGCAGCTTCTTGACTCACCCCGACGAGCAGTACTTC.

This chain connects TRBV18 to TRBJ2-7; D perhaps matches TRBD1 (7 bases). Germline V gene data show CDR1 as KGHSH and CDR2 as LQKENI. Trimming shortened V by 0 bases and J by 6 bases, and 15 bases separated the two germline ends. The CDR3 has 15 amino acids. CDR3 residues: CASSPPGRTGGEQYF. The CDR3 region has the DNA TGTGCCAGCTCACCACCGGGGAGGACAGGTGGCGAGCAGTACTTC. Combining the CDR3 with reference TRBV18 and TRBJ2-7 gives the whole variable domain NAGVMQNPRHLVRRRGQEARLRCSPMKGHSHVYWYRQLPEEGLKFMVYLQKENIIDESGMPKERFSAEFPKEGPSILRIQQVVRGDSAAYFCASSPPGRTGGEQYFGPGTRLTVT.

Worth noting for this clone: The identical CDR3 is also encoded by other nucleotide sequences in the sample. This sequence joins TRBV9 and TRBJ1-3; D unresolved. Germline V gene data show CDR1 as SGDLS and CDR2 as YYNGEE. The length of the CDR3 is 14 residues. Trimming took off 3 bases at V and 0 bases at J, with 7 bases between the two ends. The CDR3 bases are TGTGCCAGCAGCGCGGGCTTCTCTGGAAACACCATATATTTT. Protein product: CASSAGFSGNTIYF.

The rearrangement uses TRBV4-1 and TRBJ1-6; D uncertain. The CDR3 has 16 amino acids. The germline V gene encodes CDR1 MGHRA and CDR2 YSYEKL. V lost 0 bases to trimming and J lost 7 bases, with 13 bases between them. This CDR3 reads CASSQEQAFQNSPLHF. CDR3 DNA: TGCGCCAGCAGCCAAGAGCAGGCATTTCAGAATTCACCCCTCCACTTT.

The chain has TRBV6-6 and TRBJ1-2; no clear D. Looked up from germline, CDR1 is MNHNY and CDR2 is SVGAGI (reference sequence). The CDR3 consists of 14 residues. V lost 2 bases and J lost 4, with 11 bases in between. CDR3 residues: CASSYIGEFYGYTF. In nucleotides, the CDR3 is TGTGCCAGCAGTTACATTGGGGAGTTCTATGGCTACACCTTC.

The chain is built from TRBV28 and TRBJ2-5; 9 positions match TRBD1. The V segment lost 4 bases and the J segment 7 bases; nucleotides outside the gene matches: 7. The CDR3 contains 14 residues. In germline, CDR1 is MDHEN, CDR2 SYDVKM. This CDR3 is CASSSGDRAVTQYF. The CDR3 DNA reads as TGTGCCAGCAGTTCGGGGGACAGGGCGGTGACCCAGTACTTC.

As for this clone: Other nucleotide sequences from this sample produce the same CDR3. J is TRBJ2-7 and V is TRBV6-1, with 8 positions matching TRBD2. Germline V gene lookup returns CDR1 MNHNS and CDR2 SASEGT. J gave up 4 bases and V 4 bases, and 3 bases lay outside the gene matches. The CDR3 is made up of 13 amino acids. Here the CDR3 reads CASSVASGYEQYF. The CDR3 bases are TGTGCCAGCAGTGTCGCTAGCGGGTACGAGCAGTACTTC.

This chain joins TRBV10-3 and TRBJ1-6; 9 bases line up with TRBD1. Germline V CDR1 and CDR2: ENHRY, SYGVKD. The J segment lost 6 bases and the V segment lost 5 bases, leaving 5 bases of the junction unmatched. This CDR3 has 15 amino acids. The CDR3 region is CAISSGTGPNSPLHF. Written as DNA, the CDR3 is TGTGCCATCAGTTCCGGGACAGGGCCTAATTCACCCCTCCACTTT.

V gene TRBV5-3 combines with J gene TRBJ1-5; D remains ambiguous. TRBV5-3 is sorted into the ORF group, with uncertain function. Deletions cut 0 bases from V and 4 bases from J, with 8 bases between. The CDR3 has 14 residues. The CDR3 region is CARSLARDNQPQHF. As DNA, the CDR3 is TGTGCCAGAAGCTTGGCCAGAGATAATCAGCCCCAGCATTTT.

Written as DNA, the CDR3 is TGCGCCAGCAGTGAGCCCACCATGAACACTGAAGCTTTCTTT. Translation gives CASSEPTMNTEAFF. The V gene is TRBV10-2, the J gene TRBJ1-1; D is unresolved. V was shortened by 2 bases and J by 0 bases, with 7 bases between the two germline ends. Germline-derived CDR1 and CDR2 are WSHSY and SAAADI. This CDR3 contains 14 residues.

On this clone itself: In the same sample, other DNA sequences code for this CDR3. CDR3 protein: CASSVDRGNTEAFF. CDR3 coding DNA: TGCGCCAGCAGCGTGGACAGGGGGAACACTGAAGCTTTCTTT. The genes are TRBV10-2 and TRBJ1-1; 9 nucleotides align to TRBD1. The CDR3 contains 14 residues. Per the germline V gene, CDR1 is WSHSY and CDR2 is SAAADI. V shed 6 bases and J 1 base; nucleotides not matched to a gene: 3.

This clone was counted once. The genes are TRBV19 and TRBJ2-3; perhaps TRBD2 as D (7 bases). With 6 bases removed from V and 1 base from J, the gap between germline ends came to 14 bases. The germline V gene has CDR1 LNHDA and CDR2 SQIVND (reference sequence). The CDR3 is 15 amino acids. In DNA, the CDR3 is TGTGCCAGTAGCGGACGGGGGGCCGGCACAGATACGCAGTATTTT. It encodes CASSGRGAGTDTQYF.

V gene TRBV10-1 combines with J gene TRBJ2-3, with 11 bases aligning to TRBD1. The CDR3 is made up of 14 amino acids. Germline CDR1 and CDR2: WNHNN and SYGVQD (reference sequence). With V trimmed by 3 bases and J by 8 bases, 4 bases remained unmatched. In DNA form, the CDR3 reads TGCGCCAGCAGTGACCGGGACAGGGGGGGTACGCAGTATTTT. It translates to CASSDRDRGGTQYF.

The chain employs TRBV7-2 and TRBJ1-1; D ambiguous. The length of the CDR3 is 15 residues. Trimming stripped 0 bases from V and 2 bases from J, with 10 bases between. The V gene's germline CDR1 is SGHTA and CDR2 FQGNSA. CDR3 protein: CASSLAGNVNTEAFF. Written as DNA, the CDR3 is TGTGCCAGCAGCTTAGCTGGCAACGTTAACACTGAAGCTTTCTTT.